The 16 T cell receptor beta chains listed next were all sequenced from one sample in a study of shared clonotypes between healthy human individuals (dated by TCRdb to the early 2020s). Library generation was performed with the immunoSEQ multiplex PCR assay. TCRdb's version of the immuneACCESS table is confined to in-frame rearrangements and falls short of the full clone set. An unresolved V gene accounts for under half of the shortfall where checked; the remainder is of unknown origin. For this sample the table gives about 1 million clones, of which approximately 70% were detected only once. Around 1.4% of the sample is in the top ten clones. Sequenced sample: memory CD4+ T cells sorted from blood. In the paper's terms, the cell subset or site label means: CD45RA-negative fraction. These receptors came from a man aged 18-30 years in good health.

This clone was counted a few times. The chain uses TRBV7-9 and TRBJ1-5; D gene uncertain. Germline V CDR1 and CDR2: SEHNR, FQNEAQ (reference sequence). Trimming left V 1 base short and J 7 bases short, with 11 bases between. This CDR3 has 14 amino acids. CDR3 nucleotides: TGTGCCAGCAGCTTAGTCCCCTTCGGCCAGCCCCAGCATTTT. Amino acids: CASSLVPFGQPQHF.

CDR3 in amino acids: CASSPRGQLSYEQYF. In DNA, the CDR3 is TGTGCCAGCAGCCCCAGGGGACAGCTATCCTACGAGCAGTACTTC. V is TRBV5-6 and J is TRBJ2-7, with 7 bases matching TRBD1. Trimming removed 4 bases from V and 1 base from J; junction bases left unmatched: 8. The CDR3 is 15 amino acids. Germline CDR1 SGHDT, CDR2 YYEEEE.

CDR3: CASSFQQRGGDTQYF. As DNA, the CDR3 is TGTGCCAGCAGCTTTCAGCAGCGGGGTGGGGATACGCAGTATTTT. The genes are TRBV5-4 and TRBJ2-3; TRBD2 matches at 7 bases. Trimming took 2 bases from V and 6 from J; bases not matched to a gene: 9. The germline V gene encodes CDR1 SGHNT and CDR2 YYREEE (reference sequence). The CDR3 has 15 amino acids.

J is TRBJ1-2 and V is TRBV28; 7 bases align to TRBD1. The trim removed 7 bases at V and 4 bases at J, leaving 12 bases unmatched. CDR1 is MDHEN and CDR2 is SYDVKM in the germline V gene. The CDR3 sequence is 15 residues long. The CDR3 region is CASIVAGQALYGYTF. The CDR3 DNA reads as TGTGCCAGCATAGTTGCCGGACAGGCCCTCTATGGCTACACCTTC.

This sequence joins TRBV9 and TRBJ1-6, with TRBD1 matching over 7 bases. CDR3 length: 15 amino acids. V trimming: 3 bases; J trimming: 6 bases; junction bases outside the gene matches: 6. Germline V CDR1 and CDR2: SGDLS, YYNGEE. CDR3 DNA sequence: TGTGCCAGCAGCGCGACAGGGAAAGTTAATTCACCCCTCCACTTT. Translated, it gives CASSATGKVNSPLHF.

The chain recombines TRBV4-2 with TRBJ1-1; 8 bases align to TRBD1. V was pared by 3 bases and J by 8 bases, with 8 bases of the junction left unmatched. This CDR3 is built from 14 residues. CDR1 is LGHNA, CDR2 YNFKEQ, per germline. CDR3 sequence: CASSQGETGAEAFF. The CDR3 DNA is TGTGCCAGCAGCCAGGGGGAGACAGGGGCCGAAGCTTTCTTT.

Turning to this clone: This sequence may be a read error, since a much larger clone differs from it by one base. Within the sample, other DNA sequences also encode this same CDR3. This chain connects TRBV19 to TRBJ2-5; the match to TRBD2 covers 10 bases. The CDR3 is made up of 15 amino acids. V shed 4 bases and J 2 bases; nucleotides not matched to a gene: 4. Germline CDR1 and CDR2: LNHDA and SQIVND (reference sequence). The CDR3, as DNA: TGTGCCAGTAGTAGGCTAGCGGGGGTACAAGAGACCCAGTACTTC. It codes for CASSRLAGVQETQYF.

This chain connects TRBV6-5 to TRBJ1-2; 8 bases map to TRBD1. V lost 0 bases to trimming and J lost 7 bases; unmatched junction nucleotides: 4. CDR1 MNHEY and CDR2 SVGAGI come from the germline V gene. This CDR3 has 14 amino acids. The CDR3 spells CASSYSQGAGGYTF. CDR3 DNA: TGTGCCAGCAGTTACTCCCAGGGGGCGGGTGGCTACACCTTC.

Notes on this clone: At one of its ends the junction is not consistent with the germline gene, which may arise from a read error. The sample holds other DNA sequences that translate to the same CDR3. The V call is TRBV19, the J call TRBJ2-2; TRBD1 matches 7 bases. The CDR3 contains 14 residues. The germline CDR1 and CDR2 sequences are LNHDA and SQIVND (reference sequence). Here the CDR3 DNA reads TGTGCCAGTAGTTTAGACAGGGCCACCGGGGAGCTGTTTTTT. It is translated as CASSLDRATGELFF.

The chain is built from TRBV5-4 and TRBJ2-7, with 10 bases aligning to TRBD2. Unmatched junction bases numbered 8, after V lost 4 bases and J lost 4 bases. Germline V CDR1 and CDR2: SGHNT, YYREEE (reference sequence). The CDR3 loop spans 15 amino acids. CDR3 sequence reads: CASSHLAGGEYEQYF. In DNA form, the CDR3 reads TGTGCCAGCAGCCACTTAGCGGGAGGAGAATACGAGCAGTACTTC.

There are a few counts of this clone. Since a far larger clone is one base different, this is likely a read error. Additional DNA sequences in this sample encode the identical CDR3. This sequence joins TRBV4-1 and TRBJ1-5; D is perhaps TRBD1 (5 bases). Trimming took off 0 bases at V and 2 bases at J, with 5 bases between the two ends. Germline CDR1 and CDR2: MGHRA and YSYEKL. This CDR3 has 14 residues. CDR3 protein: CASSQETGNQPQHF. The CDR3 DNA is TGCGCCAGCAGCCAAGAGACAGGCAATCAGCCCCAGCATTTT.

There are many counts of this clone. The V call is TRBV13, the J call TRBJ2-1; 8 bases are a match to TRBD2. Germline V gene lookup returns CDR1 PRHDT and CDR2 FYEKMQ (reference sequence). This CDR3 comprises 15 residues. The V and J ends lost 5 bases and 7 bases, in that order; junction bases with no gene match: 10. CDR3: CASSRSSGGVNEQFF. CDR3 in DNA: TGTGCCAGCAGCCGCTCTTCGGGAGGGGTAAATGAGCAGTTCTTC.

This clone was detected once. The sample carries other DNA sequences with the same CDR3. This chain joins TRBV5-1 and TRBJ2-7; 11 bases are shared with TRBD2. Germline V CDR1 and CDR2: SGHRS, YFSETQ. V lost 0 bases, J lost 6 bases, and 2 bases stayed unmatched. The CDR3 contains 14 residues. The CDR3 DNA reads as TGCGCCAGCAGCTTGGGGCTAGCGGGGGGCGAGCAGTACTTC. It encodes CASSLGLAGGEQYF.

The CDR3 reads CAISDNGGSAKAFF. The CDR3 bases are TGTGCCATCAGTGACAACGGAGGGTCTGCGAAAGCTTTCTTT. The rearrangement links TRBV10-3 to TRBJ1-1; D remains ambiguous. Germline V CDR1 and CDR2: ENHRY, SYGVKD. CDR3 size: 14 residues. V was trimmed by 3 bases and J by 9 bases, leaving 17 bases between them.

The chain uses TRBV2 and TRBJ1-2, with 8 bases identical to TRBD1. Germline V gene sequence: CDR1 SNHLY, CDR2 FYNNEI. Trimming took 5 bases from V and 6 from J; bases not matched to a gene: 8. The CDR3 runs to 14 residues. In DNA, the CDR3 is TGTGCCAGCAGTTTGACAGGGGCGGATAATGGCTACACCTTC. Its protein product is CASSLTGADNGYTF.

V and J are TRBV28 and TRBJ1-4; unclear D gene. The germline gives CDR1 MDHEN, CDR2 SYDVKM. V dropped 11 bases and J dropped 8 bases, with 18 bases sitting between them. This CDR3 spans 13 amino acids. This CDR3 is CALQAVEKEKLFF. CDR3 nucleotides: TGTGCCCTCCAAGCAGTTGAGAAGGAAAAACTGTTTTTT.